This T cell receptor beta chain was captured by sequencing in a study of T-cell reconstitution after alpha-beta-depleted transplantation in children. Notes on the study in general: T-cell counts and diversity were attributed mostly to newly produced T cells one year after transplant.

Points on this clonotype: Its matching antigen is unknown.

V was trimmed by 6 bases and J by 7 bases, leaving 18 bases between them. The CDR3 covers 14 residues. The library targeted TCRbeta and was prepared with unique molecular identifiers. Each CDR3 protein is one row after TCRdb ran MiXCR on the PCR reads. The table includes around 670,000 distinct CDR3 sequences, about 12% detected once. Sequenced material: PBMCs, taken before TCRalphabeta/CD19-depleted stem cell transplant. The chain has TRBV12-3 or TRBV12-4 and TRBJ1-1; the D gene is possibly TRBD1 (5 bases). The clonotype comes from a girl aged 2 to 9 with congenital amegakaryocytic thrombocytopenia, due to receive a stem cell transplant. CDR3 bases: TGTGCCAGCAGCCCTTTTGTACCGGGGGATGAAGCTTTCTTT. Its protein is CASSPFVPGDEAFF.